The clone carrying this T cell receptor beta chain turned up a few times. In TCRdb, the 5' RACE reads were re-called with MiXCR into one record per CDR3 protein. The repertoire includes around 680,000 distinct CDR3 sequences, 8.5% to 9% of them detected once, and around 0.98% sits in the top ten. The sample comes from a study of identical twins. The same data also contributed to another study, on yellow fever vaccine responses in identical twins.

Input material: PBMCs. This sequence originates from a woman aged 18-29 years in good health.

The CDR3 bases are TGCGCCAGCAGTCAAACTGGGTCGGATACGCAGTATTTT. Translating gives CASSQTGSDTQYF. The genes are TRBV4-3 and TRBJ2-3; D is unresolved. V was trimmed by 6 bases and J by 6 bases, leaving 13 bases between them. The CDR3 has 13 residues. Germline-derived CDR1 and CDR2 are LGHNA and YSLEER.